The source of this T cell receptor (beta chain) is a study of memory CD4+ T cells and cytomegalovirus serostatus. Study findings and constraints: Suggested: most of the CMV-linked TCR signature lies in CD4+ memory cells. CMV serostatus prediction reached median AUC approximately 0.95, or 0.91 with US-trained model.

Sequencing used immunoSEQ multiplex PCR; TCRdb keeps in-frame clones, though not all of them. The sample lists some 56,000 clones, around 76% occurring once. This clone was detected once. Its antigen remains unknown. Single viable CD3+CD4+CD8-CD45RO+ cells were sorted as the memory CD4+ T cells. After thawing, CD4+ T cells were positively selected. V lost 1 base and J 4 bases, leaving 13 bases between the germline ends. Germline CDR1 and CDR2: LGHNA and YSLEER. The CDR3 runs 15 residues. The sample taken for sequencing was memory CD4+ T cells from blood. The chain combines TRBV4-3 with TRBJ1-2, with D unresolved. This TCR was recovered from an adult in good health and CMV-seronegative. The CDR3 loop is CASSQAVSSFYGYTF. CDR3 DNA sequence: TGCGCCAGCAGCCAAGCTGTATCCAGTTTCTATGGCTACACCTTC.